This T cell receptor beta chain was identified in a study of blood T cell repertoires in COVID-19. Across the whole study: From the United States, Italy and Spain came samples of acute and convalescent COVID-19. T cells, B-cell-depleted T cells, or PBMCs supplied cDNA or gDNA.

CDR3 size: 13 residues. Trimming left V 2 bases short and J 5 bases short, with 10 bases between. CDR1 SGDLS and CDR2 YYNGEE come from the germline V gene. Original processing methods: How many nucleated cells were present was estimated from reference gene primer amplification. Clones were sequenced by immunoSEQ multiplex PCR, and TCRdb holds only the in-frame ones, with some missing. D and trimming were read from the DNA, whereas the V and J calls and clone size are those reported in that table. The sample includes around 370,000 clones, almost 90% of them seen just once. This TCR was recovered from a man aged 18 to 29 with active or convalescent COVID-19. The sample was peripheral blood. The gene calls are TRBV9 and TRBJ1-1; no definite D call. CDR3 DNA sequence: TGTGCCAGCAGCGTTCTAGGTGGAACTGAAGCTTTCTTT. It encodes CASSVLGGTEAFF. The whole variable domain, filled in from reference TRBV9 and TRBJ1-1, reads DSGVTQTPKHLITATGQRVTLRCSPRSGDLSVYWYQQSLDQGLQFLIQYYNGEERAKGNILERFSAQQFPDLHSELNLSSLELGDSALYFCASSVLGGTEAFFGQGTRLTVV.